Shown below are 22 T cell receptor beta chains from a single sample sequenced in a study of CD4 T cells in relation to SARS-CoV-2 and coronaviruses. No antigens are known for them. The repertoire was sequenced with immunoSEQ multiplex PCR; TCRdb's copy has only in-frame clones and lacks some. The sample carries 30,000 to 45,000 clones, around four fifths recorded once. Sequences were obtained from memory CD4+ T cells from PBMCs, cultured in vitro. The receptor source for this set is an adult with COVID-19.

V usage is TRBV30 and J usage is TRBJ1-6; unclear D gene. The CDR3 runs to 17 residues. V lost 2 bases and J lost 7, with 21 bases in between. CDR1 is GTSNPN, CDR2 SVGIG, per germline (reference sequence). The DNA of the CDR3 is TGTGCCTGGAGTATAGACTGGCAATCAAGGAGGAATTCACCCCTCCACTTT. Protein product: CAWSIDWQSRRNSPLHF.

The chain recombines TRBV2 with TRBJ2-5; 11 nucleotides line up with TRBD2. There are 16 residues in the CDR3. With V trimmed by 4 bases and J by 3 bases, 7 bases remained unmatched. From germline, CDR1 is SNHLY and CDR2 FYNNEI. The CDR3: CASSGVSGREEETQYF. CDR3 DNA: TGTGCCAGCAGTGGGGTTAGCGGGAGGGAAGAAGAGACCCAGTACTTC.

J is TRBJ2-3 and V is TRBV6-5; D is unresolved. Germline V lookup: CDR1 MNHEY, CDR2 SVGAGI. The germline V and J ends were trimmed by 0 bases and 0 bases, with 4 bases remaining between them. The CDR3 length is 14 residues. CDR3 region: CASSYSRSTDTQYF. For the CDR3, the DNA is TGTGCCAGCAGTTACTCCCGGAGCACAGATACGCAGTATTTT.

This rearrangement joins TRBV10-3 to TRBJ2-7; 10 bases align to TRBD2. The germline V gene encodes CDR1 ENHRY and CDR2 SYGVKD. The J segment lost 0 bases and the V segment lost 10 bases, leaving 6 bases of the junction unmatched. This CDR3 contains 14 residues. This CDR3 reads CANSASGSSYEQYF. The CDR3 coding sequence is TGTGCCAACTCTGCTAGCGGGAGCTCCTACGAGCAGTACTTC.

J is TRBJ1-5 and V is TRBV7-8; D not certain. CDR3 length equals 17 residues. V was trimmed by 2 bases and J by 1 base, leaving 15 bases between them. Germline-derived CDR1 and CDR2 are SGHVS and FQNEAQ. This CDR3 reads CASSLNRTRSSNQPQHF. The CDR3 DNA reads TGTGCCAGCAGCTTAAATCGCACGAGGTCAAGCAATCAGCCCCAGCATTTT. Combining the CDR3 with reference TRBV7-8 and TRBJ1-5 gives the whole variable domain GAGVSQSPRYKVAKRGQDVALRCDPISGHVSLFWYQQALGQGPEFLTYFQNEAQLDKSGLPSDRFFAERPEGSVSTLKIQRTQQEDSAVYLCASSLNRTRSSNQPQHFGDGTRLSIL.

This sequence joins TRBV25-1 and TRBJ2-3; TRBD1 matches at 7 bases. Germline V gene lookup returns CDR1 MGHDK and CDR2 SYGVNS. V lost 3 bases, J lost 2 bases, and 2 bases stayed unmatched. CDR3 length equals 14 residues. CDR3 sequence (DNA): TGTGCCAGCAGTGACCAGGGGGTCACAGATACGCAGTATTTT. This translates into CASSDQGVTDTQYF.

The V and J genes are TRBV10-3 and TRBJ2-7; 10 bases map to TRBD2. CDR3 size: 15 residues. J lost 4 bases, V lost 2 bases, and 5 bases had no gene match. CDR1 and CDR2 from the germline V gene are ENHRY and SYGVKD. DNA of the CDR3: TGTGCCATCAGTGAGAGAACTAGCGGGACTTACGAGCAGTACTTC. Its translation is CAISERTSGTYEQYF.

The gene calls are TRBV7-9 and TRBJ2-1, with TRBD2 matching over 8 bases. V dropped 5 bases and J dropped 8; count of bases not matched to a gene: 11. Germline V gene lookup returns CDR1 SEHNR and CDR2 FQNEAQ (reference sequence). The CDR3 sequence is 15 residues long. The CDR3 sequence is CASSDGTSDFYEQFF. The CDR3 region has the DNA TGTGCCAGCAGCGACGGGACTAGTGACTTCTATGAGCAGTTCTTC.

The chain couples TRBV6-5 to TRBJ2-2, with TRBD1 identical over 7 bases. CDR1 is MNHEY, CDR2 SVGAGI, per germline. With 2 bases clipped from V and 3 bases from J, the junction kept 6 bases outside the gene matches. The CDR3 is 16 amino acids. CDR3: CASSYRTGRDTGELFF. CDR3 nucleotides: TGTGCCAGCAGTTACCGGACAGGAAGGGACACCGGGGAGCTGTTTTTT.

This sequence joins TRBV3-1 (or the pseudogene TRBV3-2) and TRBJ2-7; maybe TRBD2 (5 bases). Trimming left V 4 bases short and J 5 bases short, with 15 bases between. Germline CDR1 reads LGHDT; CDR2 reads YNNKEL (reference sequence). The CDR3 spans 14 residues. The CDR3 nucleotides read TGTGCCAGCAGCCTCTCGGGGAGATCCCACGAGCAGTACTTC. Protein sequence: CASSLSGRSHEQYF.

This chain connects TRBV7-9 to TRBJ2-3; 9 bases are a match to TRBD1. CDR1 and CDR2 from the germline V gene are SEHNR and FQNEAQ (reference sequence). The CDR3 contains 17 residues. The V and J ends lost 0 bases and 5 bases, in that order; junction bases with no gene match: 9. CDR3 sequence (DNA): TGTGCCAGCAGCTTAGCACAGGGGGCGAGAGATGGAGATACGCAGTATTTT. Its protein product is CASSLAQGARDGDTQYF.

This chain connects TRBV10-2 to TRBJ2-1, with D perhaps TRBD1 (6 bases). Trimming took off 7 bases at V and 4 bases at J, with 14 bases between the two ends. The CDR3 totals 14 residues. The germline gives CDR1 WSHSY, CDR2 SAAADI. The chain's CDR3 is CASMGRGFYNEQFF. CDR3 sequence (DNA): TGCGCCAGCATGGGAAGGGGGTTTTACAATGAGCAGTTCTTC.

The rearrangement uses TRBV7-9 and TRBJ2-5; possible D gene TRBD1, 7 bases. V was cut by 7 bases and J by 5 bases, with 23 bases left in between. Per germline, CDR1 SEHNR and CDR2 FQNEAQ (reference sequence). CDR3 length equals 16 residues. CDR3 sequence: CASNLGAEGARETQYF. CDR3 DNA sequence: TGTGCCAGCAACCTGGGAGCGGAGGGGGCCCGGGAGACCCAGTACTTC.

This clone was seen a handful of times. V gene TRBV29-1 combines with J gene TRBJ1-2; D is unclear. The V gene's germline CDR1 is SQVTM and CDR2 ANQGSEA. The CDR3 has 11 amino acids. V dropped 4 bases and J dropped 4 bases, with 7 bases sitting between them. CDR3: CSVADSYGYTF. The CDR3 DNA reads as TGCAGCGTTGCCGATTCCTATGGCTACACCTTC.

The chain joins TRBV6-5 to TRBJ1-5; D ambiguous. The CDR3 is 15 amino acids. CDR1 MNHEY and CDR2 SVGAGI come from the germline V gene. V was pared by 0 bases and J by 6 bases, with 12 bases between. CDR3 coding DNA: TGTGCCAGCAGTTACTCAGGAGGTTTTGGTCAGCCCCAGCATTTT. Amino acids: CASSYSGGFGQPQHF.

The J gene is TRBJ1-3, the V gene TRBV2, with no clear D. This CDR3 comprises 17 residues. Trimming removed 3 bases at V and 3 bases at J, with 18 bases between. Germline CDR1 is SNHLY and CDR2 is FYNNEI. The CDR3: CASSEVWGTGGGNTIYF. The CDR3, as DNA: TGTGCCAGCAGTGAGGTGTGGGGAACGGGCGGTGGAAACACCATATATTTT. Together with reference TRBV2 and TRBJ1-3, the CDR3 gives the full variable domain: EPEVTQTPSHQVTQMGQEVILRCVPISNHLYFYWYRQILGQKVEFLVSFYNNEISEKSEIFDDQFSVERPDGSNFTLKIRSTKLEDSAMYFCASSEVWGTGGGNTIYFGEGSWLTVV.

The chain couples TRBV19 to TRBJ1-1; 8 nucleotides align to TRBD1. With 1 base clipped from V and 6 bases from J, the junction kept 10 bases outside the gene matches. Germline V gene data show CDR1 as LNHDA and CDR2 as SQIVND (reference sequence). This CDR3 is built from 16 residues. CDR3 DNA: TGTGCCAGTAGTATAGTCTCCGTACAGGGGGTTCCTGAAGCTTTCTTT. Protein sequence: CASSIVSVQGVPEAFF.

The gene calls are TRBV7-9 and TRBJ2-5, with TRBD2 matching over 9 bases. V lost 5 bases and J lost 5; bases outside the gene matches: 6. Per the germline V gene, CDR1 is SEHNR and CDR2 is FQNEAQ (reference sequence). This CDR3 is 14 amino acids long. CDR3 sequence (DNA): TGTGCCAGCAGCCCGGGACTAGCTTGGGAGACCCAGTACTTC. This codes for CASSPGLAWETQYF.

The CDR3 DNA follows: TGTGCCAGCAGCCCCCTCGGACTAGCGGCTAGCACAGATACGCAGTATTTT. As protein: CASSPLGLAASTDTQYF. The chain uses TRBV7-2 and TRBJ2-3; 10 bases agree with TRBD2. The CDR3 covers 17 residues. CDR1 and CDR2 from the germline V gene are SGHTA and FQGNSA. V gave up 5 bases and J gave up 0 bases; unmatched junction bases: 8.

The chain links TRBV4-1 to TRBJ2-3; 9 bases agree with TRBD2. The CDR3 spans 16 residues. V gave up 4 bases and J gave up 5 bases; unmatched junction bases: 10. The germline gives CDR1 MGHRA, CDR2 YSYEKL. The CDR3 sequence is CASSPHSGRGIDTQYF. The CDR3 nucleotides read TGCGCCAGCAGCCCACATAGCGGGAGAGGGATAGATACGCAGTATTTT.

The J gene is TRBJ2-7, the V gene TRBV10-1; 11 nucleotides align to TRBD2. This CDR3 has 14 amino acids. Germline V gene sequence: CDR1 WNHNN, CDR2 SYGVQD (reference sequence). V gave up 7 bases and J gave up 1 base; unmatched junction bases: 3. The CDR3 nucleotides are TGCGCCAGCAATCTAGCGGGAGGATCCTACGAGCAGTACTTC. Translated, it gives CASNLAGGSYEQYF.

The V call is TRBV14, the J call TRBJ2-1; 8 nucleotides match TRBD1. The CDR3 has 14 residues. Germline V gene sequence: CDR1 SGHDN, CDR2 FVKESK. V dropped 3 bases and J dropped 9; count of bases not matched to a gene: 7. In DNA form, the CDR3 reads TGTGCCAGCAGCCAGTGGACAGGGAGCAGTGAGCAGTTCTTC. This sequence encodes CASSQWTGSSEQFF.